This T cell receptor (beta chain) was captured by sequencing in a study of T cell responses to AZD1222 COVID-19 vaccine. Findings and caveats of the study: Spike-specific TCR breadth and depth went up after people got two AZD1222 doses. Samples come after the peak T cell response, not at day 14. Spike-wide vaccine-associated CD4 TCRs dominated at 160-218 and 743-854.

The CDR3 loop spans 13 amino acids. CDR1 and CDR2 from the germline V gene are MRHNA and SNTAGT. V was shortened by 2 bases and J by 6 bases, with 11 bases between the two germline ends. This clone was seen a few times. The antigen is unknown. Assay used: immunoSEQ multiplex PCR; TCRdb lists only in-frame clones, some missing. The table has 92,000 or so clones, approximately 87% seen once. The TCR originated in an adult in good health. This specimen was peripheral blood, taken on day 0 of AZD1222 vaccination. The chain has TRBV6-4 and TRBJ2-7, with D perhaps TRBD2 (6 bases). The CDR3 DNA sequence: TGTGCCAGCAGTGACGTGGAGGGGACCGAGCAGTACTTC. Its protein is CASSDVEGTEQYF.